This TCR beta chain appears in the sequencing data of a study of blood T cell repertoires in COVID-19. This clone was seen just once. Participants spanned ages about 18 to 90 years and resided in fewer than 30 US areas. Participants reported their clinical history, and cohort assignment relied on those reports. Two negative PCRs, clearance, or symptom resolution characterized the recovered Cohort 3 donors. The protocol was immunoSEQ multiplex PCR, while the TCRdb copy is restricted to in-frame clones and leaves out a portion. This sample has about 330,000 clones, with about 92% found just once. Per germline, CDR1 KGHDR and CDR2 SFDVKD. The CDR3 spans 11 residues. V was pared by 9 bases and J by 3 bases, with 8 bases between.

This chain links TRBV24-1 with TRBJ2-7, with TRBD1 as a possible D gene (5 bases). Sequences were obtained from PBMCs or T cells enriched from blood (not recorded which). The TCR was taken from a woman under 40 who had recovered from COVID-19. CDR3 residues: CATADNYEQYF. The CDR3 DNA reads TGTGCCACCGCGGACAACTACGAGCAGTACTTC.